Listed below are T cell receptor beta chains from one sample, sequenced in a study of blood T cell repertoires in COVID-19. TCRdb keeps only in-frame clones here, not all; method: immunoSEQ multiplex PCR. The sample contains about 130,000 clones, roughly 90% of which appear only once. Sequenced material: peripheral blood. Receptors were obtained from an elderly woman with acute or convalescent COVID-19. Each CDR3 is given with its conserved first and last residue. The order of the fields is clone size, V gene, J gene, D gene, CDR3 length, CDR3 DNA, CDR3 protein. A D gene is named only where the DNA matches it firmly. Size is stated for part of the rows, as once, few or many counts, or as a class when the clone is expanded.

size: NA; V: TRBV3-1/TRBV3-2; J: TRBJ1-2; D: TRBD1; length: 14; DNA: TGTGCCAGCAGCCAAAGGGGGCAGGGGTTTGGCTACACCTTC; CDR3: CASSQRGQGFGYTF
size: NA; V: TRBV7-2; J: TRBJ1-6; D: TRBD1; length: 15; DNA: TGTGCCAGCAGCCCCACAGGGGGCTTGGATTCACCCCTCCACTTT; CDR3: CASSPTGGLDSPLHF
size: NA; V: TRBV29-1; J: TRBJ2-7; D: TRBD2; length: 14; DNA: TGCAGCGTTGAAGACCGGCGGGGGGAGTACGAGCAGTACTTC; CDR3: CSVEDRRGEYEQYF
size: NA; V: TRBV28; J: TRBJ1-5; D: TRBD1; length: 16; DNA: TGTGCCAGCACCCGTCGACAGGGTGTTGGCAATCAGCCCCAGCATTTT; CDR3: CASTRRQGVGNQPQHF
size: NA; V: TRBV4-2; J: TRBJ1-6; D: NA; length: 16; DNA: TGTGCCAGCAGCCAAGTTCCGGACTCCAATAATTCACCCCTCCACTTT; CDR3: CASSQVPDSNNSPLHF
size: NA; V: TRBV18; J: TRBJ1-3; D: NA; length: 16; DNA: TGTGCCAGCTCACCCCGACAGGCCGACTCTGGAAACACCATATATTTT; CDR3: CASSPRQADSGNTIYF
size: once; V: TRBV10-3; J: TRBJ2-6; D: NA; length: 14; DNA: TGTGCCATCACAGACAGTCTTAGGGCCAACGTCCTGACTTTC; CDR3: CAITDSLRANVLTF
size: NA; V: TRBV28; J: TRBJ2-2; D: NA; length: 14; DNA: TGTGCCAGCAGGCCCGGGACATCAGCCGGGGAGCTGTTTTTT; CDR3: CASRPGTSAGELFF
size: once; V: TRBV7-3; J: TRBJ2-1; D: NA; length: 14; DNA: TGTGCCAGCAGCTTAACGGGGGGCTACAATGAGCAGTTCTTC; CDR3: CASSLTGGYNEQFF
size: NA; V: TRBV5-5; J: TRBJ1-1; D: NA; length: 14; DNA: TGTGCCAGCAGCTTGGACGCAACTTTCACTGAAGCTTTCTTT; CDR3: CASSLDATFTEAFF
size: NA; V: TRBV5-1; J: TRBJ2-5; D: TRBD2; length: 16; DNA: TGCGCCAGCAGCTTGGGATTAGCGGGGTCGCAAGAGACCCAGTACTTC; CDR3: CASSLGLAGSQETQYF
size: NA; V: TRBV28; J: TRBJ1-5; D: NA; length: 12; DNA: TGTGCCAGCAGCCTTCTGAATCAGCCCCAGCATTTT; CDR3: CASSLLNQPQHF
size: NA; V: TRBV7-9; J: TRBJ2-2; D: NA; length: 15; DNA: TGTGCCAGCAGCTTAACGAGCGGTGACACCGGGGAGCTGTTTTTT; CDR3: CASSLTSGDTGELFF
size: few; V: TRBV29-1; J: TRBJ2-1; D: TRBD1; length: 15; DNA: TGCAGCGTTGTCTCTAGGGACAGGGACCCCTCGGAGCAGTTCTTC; CDR3: CSVVSRDRDPSEQFF
size: NA; V: TRBV27; J: TRBJ2-1; D: TRBD2; length: 13; DNA: TGTGCCGCGGGAGGGGGGAGTTACAATGAGCAGTTCTTC; CDR3: CAAGGGSYNEQFF
size: NA; V: TRBV3-1/TRBV3-2; J: TRBJ2-1; D: TRBD2; length: 15; DNA: TGTGCCAGCAGCCCCGTTAGCGGGAGCGACAATGAGCAGTTCTTC; CDR3: CASSPVSGSDNEQFF
size: NA; V: TRBV9; J: TRBJ1-6; D: NA; length: 15; DNA: TGTGCCAGCAGCGCCCAGGGGACGGACAATTCACCCCTCCACTTT; CDR3: CASSAQGTDNSPLHF
size: NA; V: TRBV4-1; J: TRBJ1-1; D: TRBD1; length: 15; DNA: TGCGCCAGCAGCCAAGATGAGAGGGGGCTGACTGAAGCTTTCTTT; CDR3: CASSQDERGLTEAFF
size: NA; V: TRBV7-9; J: TRBJ2-1; D: NA; length: 18; DNA: TGTGCCAGCAGCAATTCTCCGGTTCGACAGAGGAAATACAATGAGCAGTTCTTC; CDR3: CASSNSPVRQRKYNEQFF
size: few; V: TRBV2; J: TRBJ1-6; D: NA; length: 13; DNA: TGTGCCAGCACGAAAGAGGCTAACTCACCCCTCCACTTT; CDR3: CASTKEANSPLHF
size: NA; V: TRBV18; J: TRBJ2-5; D: TRBD1; length: 15; DNA: TGTGCCAGCTCCCCCGGGACAGGGGGCAGGGAGACCCAGTACTTC; CDR3: CASSPGTGGRETQYF
size: NA; V: TRBV11-2; J: TRBJ1-5; D: NA; length: 13; DNA: TGTGCCAGCAGCTTTCAGGGCGGTCAGCCCCAGCATTTT; CDR3: CASSFQGGQPQHF
size: once; V: TRBV7-8; J: TRBJ1-3; D: NA; length: 15; DNA: TGTGCCAGCAGCCCAGCCCCTAGTTCCGGAAACACCATATATTTT; CDR3: CASSPAPSSGNTIYF
size: NA; V: TRBV11-3; J: TRBJ2-2; D: TRBD2; length: 15; DNA: TGTGCCAGCAGCTCCCGACTAGCTCTCAACGGGGAGCTGTTTTTT; CDR3: CASSSRLALNGELFF
size: NA; V: TRBV28; J: TRBJ1-3; D: TRBD1; length: 16; DNA: TGTGCCAGCAGCTTGGGGACAGAGATCTCTGGAAACACCATATATTTT; CDR3: CASSLGTEISGNTIYF
size: NA; V: TRBV18; J: TRBJ1-2; D: NA; length: 18; DNA: TGTGCCAGCTCACCAAAGGATGGAGGGACGCATGTTAACTATGGCTACACCTTC; CDR3: CASSPKDGGTHVNYGYTF
size: NA; V: TRBV5-4; J: TRBJ2-3; D: TRBD1; length: 18; DNA: TGTGCCAGCAGCTTGACCGGGACAGGGGATTTTAGCACAGATACGCAGTATTTT; CDR3: CASSLTGTGDFSTDTQYF
size: NA; V: TRBV10-2; J: TRBJ2-7; D: TRBD2; length: 14; DNA: TGCGCCAGCAGTACTAGCGGGAGTTTCTACGAGCAGTACTTC; CDR3: CASSTSGSFYEQYF
size: NA; V: TRBV4-1; J: TRBJ1-2; D: NA; length: 14; DNA: TGCGCCAGCAGCCCCCGGGTGGGCGGGGGTGGCTACACCTTC; CDR3: CASSPRVGGGGYTF
size: once; V: TRBV5-1; J: TRBJ1-4; D: TRBD1; length: 16; DNA: TGCGCCAGCAGCTTGGCACCACAGGGGGCGAGCGAAAAACTGTTTTTT; CDR3: CASSLAPQGASEKLFF
size: once; V: TRBV5-6; J: TRBJ1-6; D: NA; length: 17; DNA: TGTGCCAGCAGCTTGGCATCAGCGAGCTCCTATAATTCACCCCTCCACTTT; CDR3: CASSLASASSYNSPLHF
size: NA; V: TRBV5-4; J: TRBJ2-3; D: TRBD2; length: 16; DNA: TGTGCCAGCAGCGTACCTAGCGGGAGACGGGCAGATACGCAGTATTTT; CDR3: CASSVPSGRRADTQYF
size: few; V: TRBV5-1; J: TRBJ1-2; D: TRBD1; length: 14; DNA: TGCGCCAGCAGCGCCGGACAGGAATCAACCGGCTACACCTTC; CDR3: CASSAGQESTGYTF
size: NA; V: TRBV19; J: TRBJ2-1; D: NA; length: 16; DNA: TGTGCCAGTAGTCCCGACTCCGCGGGACGATACAATGAGCAGTTCTTC; CDR3: CASSPDSAGRYNEQFF
size: NA; V: TRBV6-5; J: TRBJ1-2; D: TRBD1; length: 15; DNA: TGTGCCAGCACCATGACAGGGGGAAGTAACTATGGCTACACCTTC; CDR3: CASTMTGGSNYGYTF
size: few; V: TRBV10-3; J: TRBJ2-7; D: TRBD2; length: 16; DNA: TGTGCCATCAGTGGACTAGCGGAGGGGGCCGGCTACGAGCAGTACTTC; CDR3: CAISGLAEGAGYEQYF
size: NA; V: TRBV18; J: TRBJ1-2; D: TRBD1; length: 13; DNA: TGTGCCAGCCAGACGGGACAGAACTATGGCTACACCTTC; CDR3: CASQTGQNYGYTF
size: NA; V: TRBV2; J: TRBJ1-1; D: NA; length: 11; DNA: TGTGCCAGCAAATATGACACTGAAGCTTTCTTT; CDR3: CASKYDTEAFF
size: NA; V: TRBV9; J: TRBJ2-7; D: NA; length: 15; DNA: TGTGCCAGCAGCGTAGGATCTTCAGGCTCCTACGAGCAGTACTTC; CDR3: CASSVGSSGSYEQYF
size: once; V: TRBV9; J: TRBJ2-3; D: NA; length: 15; DNA: TGTGCCAGCAGCGTGGGGGCTACCTACACAGATACGCAGTATTTT; CDR3: CASSVGATYTDTQYF
size: NA; V: TRBV18; J: TRBJ2-7; D: TRBD1; length: 14; DNA: TGTGCCAGCTCAACCGGGACAGGGACCTACGAGCAGTACTTC; CDR3: CASSTGTGTYEQYF
size: NA; V: TRBV18; J: TRBJ2-2; D: TRBD2; length: 16; DNA: TGTGCCAGCTCACCAAGGACTAGGGCGAACACCGGGGAGCTGTTTTTT; CDR3: CASSPRTRANTGELFF
size: NA; V: TRBV5-1; J: TRBJ2-1; D: NA; length: 14; DNA: TGCGCCAGCAATATCGGGAGCTCCTACAATGAGCAGTTCTTC; CDR3: CASNIGSSYNEQFF
size: NA; V: TRBV28; J: TRBJ2-7; D: NA; length: 12; DNA: TGTGCCAGCAGTCTCAGGGGTTACGAGCAGTACTTC; CDR3: CASSLRGYEQYF
size: NA; V: TRBV5-1; J: TRBJ2-2; D: TRBD2; length: 15; DNA: TGCGCCAGCATAGCGGGAGGGCCCGACACCGGGGAGCTGTTTTTT; CDR3: CASIAGGPDTGELFF
size: NA; V: TRBV27; J: TRBJ1-4; D: NA; length: 14; DNA: TGTGCCAGCCGCGTCGCAGGCCCGAATGAAAAACTGTTTTTT; CDR3: CASRVAGPNEKLFF